This entry is about one TCR beta chain. The antigen it binds to is not known. No per-base quality is available; no much larger clone lies one base away. For repertoire sequencing, TCR beta CDR3 regions were amplified from RNA transcripts. HTBI primers and the Qiagen OneStep RT-PCR kit were used in a first-round RT-PCR, which was followed by a second-round multiplex PCR, size selection and purification. Sequencing of the libraries was carried out on an Illumina HiSeq2000 in paired-end mode with 100 bp reads. Regarding the original processing steps: SOAPnuke was used to process the reads, throwing out any read that had adapters, had uncalled bases, had a mean Phred below 15, or lacked an exact constant-primer or identifier match. COPE v1.2.5 was used to merge high-quality paired reads. Clonotypes were defined as unique nucleotide sequences and were aligned to IMGT TRB V, D and J references using MiTCR v1.1. The analysis was limited to V-J combinations with a frequency above 0.0001, which together covered more than 99% of repertoires. A TCR clonal expansion and chaos score per V-J combination was defined as the ratio of F50 clonal expansion to chaos observed in the TCRdist matrix. Welch's t-statistics and random forest were used to reduce the features to about twelve V-J combinations, which were then used as input to a naive Bayes classifier. The Morisita-Horn index was used to measure how similar the thyroid and blood repertoires were. The public sequencing data were trimmed at Q25 with fastp and processed into clonotypes with MiXCR by TCRdb, which kept only in-frame beta chains. Rows with a matching CDR3 protein are joined into one entry that keeps the most common DNA and genes. The V and J calls were not made by the authors but by TCRdb's processing. Within this sample are a few hundred thousand distinct CDR3 sequences, with about 18% of them counted one time only. Roughly 2.3% of the sample is in the top ten clones.

Hyperthyroidism was defined as stable when no progression to ophthalmopathy occurred within 18 months of follow-up. Patients with hyperthyroidism were aged 18 to 65 years, had been newly diagnosed, and had a disease duration of less than 2 months. Patients with other autoimmune diseases, uncontrolled infections, pregnancy or lactation were excluded from the study. Diagnosis was based on clinical symptoms, serum thyroxine, TRAb, thyroid ultrasound and orbital computed tomography. Using Ficoll-Paque density gradient centrifugation, PBMCs were isolated from less than 11 ml of fresh peripheral blood. Total RNA was extracted using Trizol reagent, and RNA quality was checked on an Agilent 2100 Bioanalyzer. V has 4 bases trimmed and J has 4 bases trimmed; junction bases matching no gene number 7. CDR1 and CDR2 are read off the germline V gene as SGHAT and FQNNGV. Including cysteine and phenylalanine, the CDR3 has 15 amino acids. The only DNA kept is the CDR3, 45 bases in frame from the first base.

This sample is part of a study of Graves' ophthalmopathy and Graves' hyperthyroidism listed by TCRdb under 2018. In terms of the full investigation: Peripheral blood samples were taken at the time of initial diagnosis, before any treatment was given. The study used TCR beta repertoire signatures to distinguish Graves' ophthalmopathy from Graves' hyperthyroidism and to predict progression to ophthalmopathy. In total, over 130 blood samples were TCR-sequenced: some 40 ophthalmopathy, some 80 hyperthyroidism and some 17 hyperthyroidism-to-ophthalmopathy patients. To explore V-J signatures that separate ophthalmopathy from hyperthyroidism, a discovery set of more than 95 patients was enrolled, consisting of approximately 44 with ophthalmopathy and roughly 57 with stable hyperthyroidism. For independent validation, a separate cohort was made up of approximately 19 hyperthyroidism patients plus 17 patients who later progressed from hyperthyroidism to ophthalmopathy. T-cell repertoires of thyroid tissue and blood were compared in 5 or 6 hyperthyroidism patients. Once sampling was done, hyperthyroidism patients were given methimazole at a starting dose of 30 mg daily, while ophthalmopathy patients were given high-dose intravenous methylprednisolone. Study-wide findings and limitations: No statistical method was used to set the sample size in advance, and the investigators knew which group each participant was assigned to. Most expanded thyroid clonotypes with a frequency above 0.001 also appeared in blood, which suggests that blood repertoires may reflect the immune response in the thyroid. In validation, the model predicted ophthalmopathy progression with 55% to 71% sensitivity and around 72% specificity; around twelve predicted patients were CT-confirmed with GO in a median of approximately 6.2 months. In cross-validation, the 13-signature model distinguished ophthalmopathy from stable hyperthyroidism with nearly 90% sensitivity and about 81% specificity, while in the test set the corresponding values were approximately 80% and 75%.

The sequence links TRBV11-2 to TRBJ1-1, and 9 junction bases match TRBD1. This receptor was identified in an adult woman with stable Graves' hyperthyroidism. The material sequenced was peripheral blood. The CDR3 has the sequence CASSYKGQGLTEAFF. The DNA is TGTGCCAGCAGCTATAAAGGACAGGGGCTCACTGAAGCTTTCTTT.